Detailed here is one TCR beta chain. What it binds is unknown. This record comes from a study of cytomegalovirus exposure and HLA in healthy donors. General study results and limits: In a later analysis, productive TCRs from donors in an Asian-associated ancestry cluster reportedly carried fewer N-insertions than the cohort mean. V segments that were indistinguishable, TRBV6-2 and TRBV6-3 among them, were omitted from analysis. Among TCR beta chains of equal frequency, HLA-associated ones were more clonally expanded in a later analysis. Researchers had no immune exposure information except CMV serostatus available.

The study ran its PCR with 60 Vbeta and 13 Jbeta primers. Only in-frame clones appear in the TCRdb table, and some are missing; sequencing was by immunoSEQ multiplex PCR. This sample has about 170,000 clones; roughly 80% occur once, and the top ten carry less than 3%. CDR1 is SGHDT and CDR2 is YYEEEE in the germline V gene. The trim removed 4 bases at V and 6 bases at J, leaving 5 bases unmatched. The CDR3 covers 15 residues. The rearrangement joins TRBV5-6 to TRBJ2-3; TRBD2 matches at 13 bases. Sequenced input: PBMCs. The receptor was derived from a male donor in good health and CMV-seronegative. CDR3 protein: CASSLTSGGADTQYF. CDR3 bases: TGTGCCAGCAGCCTTACTAGCGGGGGGGCGGATACGCAGTATTTT.